This T cell receptor (beta chain) was retrieved from a study of naive and memory T cell subsets. Study outcomes and limitations: Over 90% of naive TCR sequences appeared only once after error correction, unlike memory subsets.

Comments on this clonotype: Its antigen remains unknown.

The beta constant-region primer was an equimolar mix of two oligonucleotides covering TRBC1 and TRBC2. Each CDR3 protein gets one entry after TCRdb re-called the UMI-ligation and nested PCR reads with MiXCR. In the table there are 75,000 to 85,000 distinct CDR3 sequences, 13% of which are singletons. CD4+ T cell IFNgamma after overnight CMV lysate exposure gave donor CMV status. The source is a human donor in good health. The sequencing sample was made of central memory CD4+ T cells from blood.

This CDR3 is CASSPSGDGNQPQHF. The CDR3 region has the DNA TGTGCCAGCTCTCCCTCCGGGGACGGCAATCAGCCCCAGCATTTT. The V gene is TRBV18, the J gene TRBJ1-5, with D possibly matching TRBD1 (5 bases). The CDR3 has 15 residues. CDR1 and CDR2 from the germline V gene are KGHSH and LQKENI. V was clipped by 6 bases and J by 2 bases, with 14 bases between them.